A selection of T cell receptor beta chains follows, all from one sample in a study of blood T cells in healthy people across ages. TCRdb recomputed calls from the 5' RACE reads with MiXCR, one row per CDR3 protein. This sample yields fewer than 750,000 distinct CDR3 sequences, of which 45% to 55% are seen a single time; around 23% belongs to the top ten. Sequenced: blood. The receptors shown here come from an elderly man in good health. The CDR3 runs from the conserved cysteine through the conserved F or W. A D gene is named only where the DNA matches it firmly. Part of the rows lack a size; the others show once, few, many or a class for expanded clones.

J: TRBJ2-3
V: TRBV9
size: .
D: .
CDR3: CASSVAGTQPDTQYF
DNA: TGTGCCAGCAGCGTAGCAGGGACTCAACCAGATACGCAGTATTTT

J: TRBJ2-3
V: TRBV20-1
size: .
D: TRBD1
CDR3: CSARDPSRGTGGEDTQYF
DNA: TGCAGTGCTAGAGATCCCAGCCGCGGGACAGGGGGCGAGGATACGCAGTATTTT

J: TRBJ2-5
V: TRBV7-2
size: few
D: .
CDR3: CASSQGRRETQYF
DNA: TGTGCCAGCAGCCAGGGCAGGAGAGAGACCCAGTACTTC

J: TRBJ2-7
V: TRBV4-1
size: .
D: TRBD2
CDR3: CASSPHRASGYNEQYF
DNA: TGCGCCAGCAGCCCGCATAGGGCTAGCGGTTACAATGAGCAGTACTTC

J: TRBJ2-7
V: TRBV27
size: .
D: TRBD1
CDR3: CASSLRDRAGEQYF
DNA: TGTGCCAGCAGTCTCCGGGACAGGGCGGGCGAGCAGTACTTC

J: TRBJ2-7
V: TRBV4-2
size: .
D: TRBD2
CDR3: CASSQTHGRGYEQYF
DNA: TGTGCCAGCAGCCAAACTCACGGGAGGGGATACGAGCAGTACTTC

J: TRBJ2-1
V: TRBV15
size: .
D: TRBD2
CDR3: CATSRGGQGGHEQFF
DNA: TGTGCCACCAGCAGAGGCGGGCAGGGAGGGCATGAGCAGTTCTTC

J: TRBJ2-1
V: TRBV6-6
size: many
D: TRBD2
CDR3: CASSLSGAGGQGEQFF
DNA: TGTGCCAGCAGTTTAAGCGGGGCGGGGGGCCAGGGTGAGCAGTTCTTC

J: TRBJ2-5
V: TRBV20-1
size: .
D: TRBD2
CDR3: CSATGTSGRGRQETQYF
DNA: TGCAGTGCTACCGGGACTAGCGGGAGAGGGCGGCAAGAGACCCAGTACTTC

J: TRBJ1-2
V: TRBV18
size: .
D: .
CDR3: CASSPETGGGYTF
DNA: TGTGCCAGCTCACCAGAAACAGGAGGGGGCTACACCTTC

J: TRBJ1-2
V: TRBV12-3/TRBV12-4
size: few
D: TRBD1
CDR3: CASSPTGAFNYGYTF
DNA: TGTGCCAGCAGTCCCACAGGGGCCTTTAACTATGGCTACACCTTC

J: TRBJ2-1
V: TRBV20-1
size: .
D: .
CDR3: CSARHRSSYNEQFF
DNA: TGCAGTGCTAGACACAGGAGCTCCTACAATGAGCAGTTCTTC

J: TRBJ2-3
V: TRBV7-2
size: .
D: .
CDR3: CASSLRRVDTQYF
DNA: TGTGCCAGCAGCTTACGAAGGGTAGATACGCAGTATTTT

J: TRBJ1-2
V: TRBV20-1
size: many
D: TRBD1
CDR3: CSAPPNPGQGAAGYTF
DNA: TGCAGTGCCCCACCCAATCCGGGACAGGGGGCCGCTGGCTACACCTTC

J: TRBJ2-7
V: TRBV29-1
size: few
D: TRBD2
CDR3: CSVGLAGSYEQYF
DNA: TGCAGCGTTGGGCTAGCGGGGAGCTACGAGCAGTACTTC

J: TRBJ2-7
V: TRBV7-9
size: .
D: .
CDR3: CTSAKGEIPYEQYF
DNA: TGTACCAGCGCTAAAGGGGAGATTCCCTACGAGCAGTACTTC

J: TRBJ2-3
V: TRBV7-2
size: .
D: TRBD2
CDR3: CASKSGGAVDTQYF
DNA: TGTGCCAGCAAAAGCGGGGGGGCCGTGGATACGCAGTATTTT

J: TRBJ1-2
V: TRBV4-3
size: .
D: .
CDR3: CASTAHPNYGYTF
DNA: TGCGCCAGCACCGCACATCCGAACTATGGCTACACCTTC

J: TRBJ2-7
V: TRBV6-2/TRBV6-3
size: few
D: .
CDR3: CASSTGQPNSYEQYF
DNA: TGTGCCAGCAGCACTGGACAGCCTAACTCCTACGAGCAGTACTTC

J: TRBJ1-6
V: TRBV9
size: .
D: .
CDR3: CASSGGSNSPLHF
DNA: TGTGCCAGCAGCGGGGGAAGTAATTCACCCCTCCACTTT

J: TRBJ1-3
V: TRBV20-1
size: .
D: TRBD1
CDR3: CSARAPRQGDGNTIYF
DNA: TGCAGTGCTAGAGCCCCAAGGCAGGGGGATGGAAACACCATATATTTT

J: TRBJ2-1
V: TRBV28
size: few
D: .
CDR3: CASSDRDQYNEQFF
DNA: TGTGCCAGCAGCGACCGGGACCAATACAATGAGCAGTTCTTC

J: TRBJ2-3
V: TRBV24-1
size: .
D: .
CDR3: CATSNSDATSTDTQYF
DNA: TGTGCCACCAGTAATTCGGACGCCACTAGCACAGATACGCAGTATTTT

J: TRBJ1-2
V: TRBV7-2
size: few
D: .
CDR3: CASSLVTGDYGYTF
DNA: TGTGCCAGCAGCTTAGTGACAGGTGACTATGGCTACACCTTC

J: TRBJ2-1
V: TRBV7-9
size: .
D: TRBD2
CDR3: CASSQEGTSGNNEQFF
DNA: TGTGCCAGCAGCCAGGAAGGGACTAGCGGTAACAATGAGCAGTTCTTC

J: TRBJ2-6
V: TRBV20-1
size: .
D: .
CDR3: CSAREAGSGANVLTF
DNA: TGCAGTGCTAGAGAGGCAGGCTCTGGGGCCAACGTCCTGACTTTC

J: TRBJ2-7
V: TRBV18
size: few
D: .
CDR3: CASSPVTGTYEQYF
DNA: TGTGCCAGCTCACCGGTTACAGGTACCTACGAGCAGTACTTC

J: TRBJ1-1
V: TRBV6-2/TRBV6-3
size: .
D: .
CDR3: CASSYGGAHTEAFF
DNA: TGTGCCAGCAGTTACGGGGGGGCCCACACTGAAGCTTTCTTT

J: TRBJ1-3
V: TRBV29-1
size: .
D: .
CDR3: CSVGRGNTIYF
DNA: TGCAGCGTTGGACGGGGAAACACCATATATTTT

J: TRBJ2-1
V: TRBV20-1
size: .
D: .
CDR3: CSATTDDYNEQFF
DNA: TGCAGTGCTACGACCGACGATTACAATGAGCAGTTCTTC

J: TRBJ2-1
V: TRBV7-2
size: .
D: TRBD2
CDR3: CASSLEGLAGTEQFF
DNA: TGTGCCAGCAGCTTAGAGGGACTAGCGGGCACTGAGCAGTTCTTC

J: TRBJ2-1
V: TRBV20-1
size: few
D: .
CDR3: CSASVVHEQFF
DNA: TGCAGTGCTAGCGTAGTCCATGAGCAGTTCTTC

J: TRBJ2-1
V: TRBV20-1
size: .
D: .
CDR3: CSAMVPYNEQFF
DNA: TGCAGTGCAATGGTCCCCTACAATGAGCAGTTCTTC

J: TRBJ2-3
V: TRBV4-1
size: few
D: .
CDR3: CASSRERADTQYF
DNA: TGCGCCAGCAGCCGGGAGAGGGCAGATACGCAGTATTTT

J: TRBJ2-1
V: TRBV28
size: few
D: .
CDR3: CASTRTEEQFF
DNA: TGTGCCAGCACCCGAACTGAGGAGCAGTTCTTC

J: TRBJ2-5
V: TRBV25-1
size: .
D: .
CDR3: CASSEYSRGGETQYF
DNA: TGTGCCAGCAGTGAATATTCCAGGGGAGGGGAGACCCAGTACTTC

J: TRBJ1-2
V: TRBV12-3/TRBV12-4
size: .
D: TRBD1
CDR3: CASTEAGTGKGYTF
DNA: TGTGCCAGCACCGAGGCGGGGACAGGGAAAGGCTACACCTTC

J: TRBJ2-7
V: TRBV7-3
size: .
D: .
CDR3: CASSLLPGDAYEQYF
DNA: TGTGCCAGCAGCTTACTTCCAGGTGACGCCTACGAGCAGTACTTC

J: TRBJ2-5
V: TRBV20-1
size: .
D: .
CDR3: CSARRIAAQETQYF
DNA: TGCAGTGCTAGGCGGATAGCGGCTCAAGAGACCCAGTACTTC

J: TRBJ2-5
V: TRBV12-3/TRBV12-4
size: .
D: TRBD2
CDR3: CASSREAGTKQYF
DNA: TGTGCCAGCAGCCGGGAGGCAGGGACGAAGCAGTACTTC

J: TRBJ2-1
V: TRBV4-1
size: .
D: .
CDR3: CASSVRLGEVYNEQFF
DNA: TGCGCCAGCAGCGTCAGGTTGGGAGAAGTCTACAATGAGCAGTTCTTC

J: TRBJ2-7
V: TRBV4-1
size: .
D: .
CDR3: CACSHNGASSYEQYF
DNA: TGCGCCTGCAGCCACAACGGGGCAAGCTCCTACGAGCAGTACTTC

J: TRBJ2-1
V: TRBV29-1
size: few
D: .
CDR3: CSVRTLDSYNEQFF
DNA: TGCAGCGTGAGGACATTAGACTCCTACAATGAGCAGTTCTTC

J: TRBJ2-5
V: TRBV10-3
size: .
D: .
CDR3: CAIREGQETQYF
DNA: TGTGCCATCAGGGAAGGGCAAGAGACCCAGTACTTC

J: TRBJ2-7
V: TRBV3-1
size: few
D: TRBD2
CDR3: CASSRTSRYEQYF
DNA: TGTGCCAGCAGCCGGACTAGTCGGTACGAGCAGTACTTC

J: TRBJ2-5
V: TRBV20-1
size: .
D: .
CDR3: CSARVARGEQYF
DNA: TGCAGTGCTAGAGTGGCTAGGGGTGAGCAGTACTTC